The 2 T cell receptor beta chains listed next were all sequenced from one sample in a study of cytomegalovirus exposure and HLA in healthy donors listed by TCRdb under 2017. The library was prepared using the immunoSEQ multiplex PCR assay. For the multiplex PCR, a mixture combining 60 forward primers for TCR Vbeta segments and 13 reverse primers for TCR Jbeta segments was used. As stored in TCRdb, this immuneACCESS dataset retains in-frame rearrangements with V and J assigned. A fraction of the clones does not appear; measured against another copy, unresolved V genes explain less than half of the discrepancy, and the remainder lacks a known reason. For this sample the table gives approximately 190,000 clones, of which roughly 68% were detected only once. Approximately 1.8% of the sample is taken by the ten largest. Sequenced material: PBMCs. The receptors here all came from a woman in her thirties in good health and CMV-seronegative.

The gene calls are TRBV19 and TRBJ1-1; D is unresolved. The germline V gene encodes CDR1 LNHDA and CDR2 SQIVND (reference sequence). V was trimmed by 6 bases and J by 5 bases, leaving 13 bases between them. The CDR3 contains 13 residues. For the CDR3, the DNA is TGTGCCAGTAGGGTCCTAGGTTTGACTGAAGCTTTCTTT. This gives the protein CASRVLGLTEAFF.

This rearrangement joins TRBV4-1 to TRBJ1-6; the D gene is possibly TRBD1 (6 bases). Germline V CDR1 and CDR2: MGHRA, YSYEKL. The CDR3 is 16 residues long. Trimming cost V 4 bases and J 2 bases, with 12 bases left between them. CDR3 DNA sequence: TGCGCCAGCAGCCGTGAGGGGGAAACCTATAATTCACCCCTCCACTTT. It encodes CASSREGETYNSPLHF.